The rows below give T cell receptor beta chains drawn from one sample of a study of shared clonotypes between healthy human individuals. The protocol was immunoSEQ multiplex PCR, while the TCRdb copy is restricted to in-frame clones and leaves out a portion. The table includes 600,000 to 800,000 clones, over 60% detected once. Material for sequencing was memory CD4+ T cells sorted from blood. The receptors were sampled from a woman in her 30s in good health. Both conserved end residues are part of each CDR3. Fields, in order: CDR3 DNA, CDR3 protein, clone size, V gene, J gene, D gene, CDR3 length. The D gene is left open where the match is weak. Clone sizes are given selectively: once, few, many, or a class where the clone is expanded.

CDR3 DNA: TGCGCCAGCAGTCCCGAAGGGACTAGCGGGGAGACCCAGTACTTC; CDR3 protein: CASSPEGTSGETQYF; clone size: -; V gene: TRBV23-1; J gene: TRBJ2-5; D gene: TRBD2; CDR3 length: 15
CDR3 DNA: TGTGCCAGCACCGAACGAGGGGCAACTAATGAAAAACTGTTTTTT; CDR3 protein: CASTERGATNEKLFF; clone size: -; V gene: TRBV7-2; J gene: TRBJ1-4; D gene: -; CDR3 length: 15
CDR3 DNA: TGTGCCAGCAGTACAGGGACTATAAACTACGAGCAGTACTTC; CDR3 protein: CASSTGTINYEQYF; clone size: once; V gene: TRBV6-6; J gene: TRBJ2-7; D gene: -; CDR3 length: 14
CDR3 DNA: TGTGCCAGCAGCTTAGGAGGGGGTATTAACAATGAGCAGTTCTTC; CDR3 protein: CASSLGGGINNEQFF; clone size: -; V gene: TRBV7-9; J gene: TRBJ2-1; D gene: -; CDR3 length: 15
CDR3 DNA: TGTGCCATCAAGGCAGGCTACAATGAGCAGTTCTTC; CDR3 protein: CAIKAGYNEQFF; clone size: -; V gene: TRBV10-3; J gene: TRBJ2-1; D gene: -; CDR3 length: 12
CDR3 DNA: TGTGCCAGCAGCCAAGTAAAGTGGGAGAGCTCCTACAATGAGCAGTTCTTC; CDR3 protein: CASSQVKWESSYNEQFF; clone size: -; V gene: TRBV14; J gene: TRBJ2-1; D gene: -; CDR3 length: 17
CDR3 DNA: TGTGCCAGCAGCCCTCCGGGACCCTATTACGAGCAGTACTTC; CDR3 protein: CASSPPGPYYEQYF; clone size: few; V gene: TRBV7-9; J gene: TRBJ2-7; D gene: -; CDR3 length: 14
CDR3 DNA: TGTGCCAGCAGCCCCCCGCGCGGACAGGGAATCTACGAGCAGTACTTC; CDR3 protein: CASSPPRGQGIYEQYF; clone size: few; V gene: TRBV7-9; J gene: TRBJ2-7; D gene: TRBD1; CDR3 length: 16
CDR3 DNA: TGCGCCAGCAGCCCGAAACGGGACAGTTTTACCTACGAGCAGTACTTC; CDR3 protein: CASSPKRDSFTYEQYF; clone size: -; V gene: TRBV5-1; J gene: TRBJ2-7; D gene: TRBD1; CDR3 length: 16
CDR3 DNA: TGTGCCAGCAGTTACTGGGGGGTGGAAACCGGGGAGCTGTTTTTT; CDR3 protein: CASSYWGVETGELFF; clone size: once; V gene: TRBV6-6; J gene: TRBJ2-2; D gene: -; CDR3 length: 15
CDR3 DNA: TGTGCCAGCAGTTACACCCATTCGGTAACCTACGAGCAGTACTTC; CDR3 protein: CASSYTHSVTYEQYF; clone size: many; V gene: TRBV6-5; J gene: TRBJ2-7; D gene: -; CDR3 length: 15
CDR3 DNA: TGTGCCTGGAGGGGACTAGCGGGCGTGCCAGATACGCAGTATTTT; CDR3 protein: CAWRGLAGVPDTQYF; clone size: -; V gene: TRBV30; J gene: TRBJ2-3; D gene: TRBD2; CDR3 length: 15
CDR3 DNA: TGTGCCAGTAGTATAAGTGGGACTTCTACAGATACGCAGTATTTT; CDR3 protein: CASSISGTSTDTQYF; clone size: -; V gene: TRBV19; J gene: TRBJ2-3; D gene: -; CDR3 length: 15
CDR3 DNA: TGTGCCAGCAGCCAAGAGGGGTTTACAAGCGGGCGGCAATACGAGCAGTACTTC; CDR3 protein: CASSQEGFTSGRQYEQYF; clone size: -; V gene: TRBV14; J gene: TRBJ2-7; D gene: -; CDR3 length: 18
CDR3 DNA: TGTGCCAGCAGCGTAGAAGGCTACTATGGCTACACCTTC; CDR3 protein: CASSVEGYYGYTF; clone size: -; V gene: TRBV9; J gene: TRBJ1-2; D gene: -; CDR3 length: 13
CDR3 DNA: TGTGCCAGCAGGGTTGGGACCAATTACAATGAGCAGTTCTTC; CDR3 protein: CASRVGTNYNEQFF; clone size: -; V gene: TRBV2; J gene: TRBJ2-1; D gene: -; CDR3 length: 14
CDR3 DNA: TGTGCCAGCAGTGCAGGGACAGGGGACTATAATTCACCCCTCCACTTT; CDR3 protein: CASSAGTGDYNSPLHF; clone size: -; V gene: TRBV25-1; J gene: TRBJ1-6; D gene: TRBD1; CDR3 length: 16
CDR3 DNA: TGTGCCACCAGCAGTGGGTCTGGGGATACGCAGTATTTT; CDR3 protein: CATSSGSGDTQYF; clone size: -; V gene: TRBV15; J gene: TRBJ2-3; D gene: -; CDR3 length: 13
CDR3 DNA: TGTGCCAGCAGGACAGGTTATAGCAATCAGCCCCAGCATTTT; CDR3 protein: CASRTGYSNQPQHF; clone size: -; V gene: TRBV28; J gene: TRBJ1-5; D gene: -; CDR3 length: 14
CDR3 DNA: TGTGCCATCAGTGAGTCGGGCAGCACCGGGGAGCTGTTTTTT; CDR3 protein: CAISESGSTGELFF; clone size: -; V gene: TRBV10-3; J gene: TRBJ2-2; D gene: -; CDR3 length: 14
CDR3 DNA: TGCGCCAGCAGCCAAGTTGGGCTAGCGGGAGTTACCGGGGAGCTGTTTTTT; CDR3 protein: CASSQVGLAGVTGELFF; clone size: -; V gene: TRBV4-1; J gene: TRBJ2-2; D gene: TRBD2; CDR3 length: 17
CDR3 DNA: TGTGCCATCAGTGGTGCACAGGGCGAGCAGCCCCAGCATTTT; CDR3 protein: CAISGAQGEQPQHF; clone size: once; V gene: TRBV10-3; J gene: TRBJ1-5; D gene: -; CDR3 length: 14
CDR3 DNA: TGTGCCAGCAGTATAAGACAGGGAGCAATCTACGAGCAGTACTTC; CDR3 protein: CASSIRQGAIYEQYF; clone size: -; V gene: TRBV27; J gene: TRBJ2-7; D gene: TRBD1; CDR3 length: 15
CDR3 DNA: TGTGCCAGCAGGGGACAACATTTCTTTTGGCGGCCCCAGCATTTT; CDR3 protein: CASRGQHFFWRPQHF; clone size: -; V gene: TRBV27; J gene: TRBJ1-5; D gene: -; CDR3 length: 15
CDR3 DNA: TGTGCCAGCAGCATGGACAATGCTGGGGCCAACGTCCTGACTTTC; CDR3 protein: CASSMDNAGANVLTF; clone size: -; V gene: TRBV21-1; J gene: TRBJ2-6; D gene: -; CDR3 length: 15
CDR3 DNA: TGTGCCAGCAGATCCCGGACACTGGGGACTAGCCCCGAGGGAAATGAGCAGTTCTTC; CDR3 protein: CASRSRTLGTSPEGNEQFF; clone size: once; V gene: TRBV28; J gene: TRBJ2-1; D gene: TRBD2; CDR3 length: 19
CDR3 DNA: TGTGCCAGCACCCAACAGGGGACAGGGGGTAGGGGCTACACCTTC; CDR3 protein: CASTQQGTGGRGYTF; clone size: -; V gene: TRBV28; J gene: TRBJ1-2; D gene: TRBD1; CDR3 length: 15
CDR3 DNA: TGTGCCAGCAGCCCCCCCACCGAAGAGACCCAGTACTTC; CDR3 protein: CASSPPTEETQYF; clone size: -; V gene: TRBV11-2; J gene: TRBJ2-5; D gene: -; CDR3 length: 13
CDR3 DNA: TGTGCCAGTAGTCGGACTAGCGGGGACCCCGGGGAGCTGTTTTTT; CDR3 protein: CASSRTSGDPGELFF; clone size: -; V gene: TRBV19; J gene: TRBJ2-2; D gene: TRBD2; CDR3 length: 15
CDR3 DNA: TGTGCCAGCAGTTACTCGGGACAATTAAATCAGCCCCAGCATTTT; CDR3 protein: CASSYSGQLNQPQHF; clone size: -; V gene: TRBV6-6; J gene: TRBJ1-5; D gene: -; CDR3 length: 15
CDR3 DNA: TGCAGCGTTGACCATTCACAGGGATCCACTGAAGCTTTCTTT; CDR3 protein: CSVDHSQGSTEAFF; clone size: -; V gene: TRBV29-1; J gene: TRBJ1-1; D gene: -; CDR3 length: 14
CDR3 DNA: TGCGCCAGCAGCCAAGGACAGGGACGGGTCACGGGGGTGGCCATTCAGTACTTC; CDR3 protein: CASSQGQGRVTGVAIQYF; clone size: -; V gene: TRBV4-1; J gene: TRBJ2-4; D gene: -; CDR3 length: 18
CDR3 DNA: TGTGCCAGCAGCTTGGTCGGGAGTATAGATACGCAGTATTTT; CDR3 protein: CASSLVGSIDTQYF; clone size: -; V gene: TRBV5-5; J gene: TRBJ2-3; D gene: -; CDR3 length: 14
CDR3 DNA: TGTGCCAGCAGTTTAGACAGGGTAACTAATGAAAAACTGTTTTTT; CDR3 protein: CASSLDRVTNEKLFF; clone size: -; V gene: TRBV28; J gene: TRBJ1-4; D gene: TRBD1; CDR3 length: 15